These T cell receptor beta chains were read from a single sample in a study of blood T cells in healthy people across ages. MiXCR, run by TCRdb on the 5' RACE reads, gives a single entry per CDR3 protein. The table includes roughly 680,000 distinct CDR3 sequences, under 25% detected once. Material: blood. The origin of the receptors is a man between 65 and 79 years old in good health. CDR3s include the opening cysteine and the closing phenylalanine or tryptophan. The D gene is left open where the match is weak. Clone size is shown for a subset of rows, as once, few, many or a class of expanded clone.

v_gene: TRBV9; j_gene: TRBJ2-1; abundance: few; d_gene: -; CDR3aa: CASSPTDRGLYNEQFF; CDR3nt: TGTGCCAGCAGCCCGACAGATCGGGGGCTATACAATGAGCAGTTCTTC
v_gene: TRBV4-1; j_gene: TRBJ1-1; abundance: -; d_gene: -; CDR3aa: CASSQVSQSEAFF; CDR3nt: TGCGCCAGCAGCCAAGTCTCACAGTCTGAAGCTTTCTTT
v_gene: TRBV12-3/TRBV12-4; j_gene: TRBJ2-1; abundance: -; d_gene: TRBD2; CDR3aa: CATSGLAEYNEQFF; CDR3nt: TGTGCCACATCGGGACTAGCGGAATACAATGAGCAGTTCTTC
v_gene: TRBV9; j_gene: TRBJ2-5; abundance: once; d_gene: TRBD2; CDR3aa: CASSVDGSGVQETQYF; CDR3nt: TGTGCCAGCAGCGTAGATGGTAGCGGGGTCCAAGAGACCCAGTACTTC
v_gene: TRBV25-1; j_gene: TRBJ1-3; abundance: -; d_gene: -; CDR3aa: CASGSLSGNTIYF; CDR3nt: TGTGCCAGTGGGTCTCTCTCTGGAAACACCATATATTTT
v_gene: TRBV20-1; j_gene: TRBJ1-2; abundance: few; d_gene: TRBD1; CDR3aa: CSAVTGGDYGYTF; CDR3nt: TGCAGTGCTGTGACAGGGGGGGACTATGGCTACACCTTC
v_gene: TRBV2; j_gene: TRBJ2-7; abundance: few; d_gene: TRBD1; CDR3aa: CASSSAGQGSYEQYF; CDR3nt: TGTGCCAGCAGTTCCGCGGGACAGGGGTCCTACGAGCAGTACTTC
v_gene: TRBV5-6; j_gene: TRBJ1-2; abundance: many; d_gene: -; CDR3aa: CASSKGPYGYTF; CDR3nt: TGTGCCAGCAGCAAGGGTCCCTATGGCTACACCTTC
v_gene: TRBV20-1; j_gene: TRBJ1-5; abundance: few; d_gene: TRBD1; CDR3aa: CSALQTGTGDNQPQHF; CDR3nt: TGCAGTGCTCTCCAAACCGGGACAGGAGACAATCAGCCCCAGCATTTT
v_gene: TRBV7-3; j_gene: TRBJ2-7; abundance: few; d_gene: -; CDR3aa: CASSLGGPNYEQYF; CDR3nt: TGTGCCAGCAGCCTTGGGGGACCAAACTACGAGCAGTACTTC
v_gene: TRBV6-6; j_gene: TRBJ2-1; abundance: -; d_gene: -; CDR3aa: CASSFIRSEQFF; CDR3nt: TGTGCCAGCAGTTTCATTCGTTCGGAGCAGTTCTTC
v_gene: TRBV5-1; j_gene: TRBJ1-2; abundance: many; d_gene: -; CDR3aa: CASSMTANYGYTF; CDR3nt: TGCGCCAGCAGCATGACAGCAAACTATGGCTACACCTTC
v_gene: TRBV4-3; j_gene: TRBJ2-3; abundance: -; d_gene: -; CDR3aa: CASSQDYHPEGADTQYF; CDR3nt: TGCGCCAGCAGCCAAGATTATCACCCGGAAGGGGCAGATACGCAGTATTTT
v_gene: TRBV2; j_gene: TRBJ2-1; abundance: -; d_gene: -; CDR3aa: CASSEQASYNEQFF; CDR3nt: TGTGCCAGCAGTGAACAGGCGAGCTACAATGAGCAGTTCTTC
v_gene: TRBV28; j_gene: TRBJ2-3; abundance: few; d_gene: -; CDR3aa: CASSSRVPTSTDTQYF; CDR3nt: TGTGCCAGCAGTTCACGAGTACCAACTAGCACAGATACGCAGTATTTT
v_gene: TRBV29-1; j_gene: TRBJ2-5; abundance: -; d_gene: TRBD2; CDR3aa: CSVSTGGETQYF; CDR3nt: TGCAGCGTTTCAACGGGGGGAGAGACCCAGTACTTC
v_gene: TRBV11-1; j_gene: TRBJ2-5; abundance: few; d_gene: TRBD2; CDR3aa: CASSPSSVTFLAGNEQSF; CDR3nt: TGTGCCAGCAGCCCCAGTAGCGTGACCTTCCTAGCGGGGAATGAGCAGTCCTTC
v_gene: TRBV14; j_gene: TRBJ1-2; abundance: -; d_gene: -; CDR3aa: CASRDGIYGYTF; CDR3nt: TGTGCCAGCAGAGACGGGATCTATGGCTACACCTTC
v_gene: TRBV7-6; j_gene: TRBJ1-4; abundance: many; d_gene: -; CDR3aa: CASSLSWGGREKLFF; CDR3nt: TGTGCCAGCAGCTTGTCCTGGGGGGGGCGTGAAAAACTGTTTTTT
v_gene: TRBV18; j_gene: TRBJ1-4; abundance: few; d_gene: -; CDR3aa: CASSPQDRKLFF; CDR3nt: TGTGCCAGCTCACCACAGGACAGAAAACTGTTTTTT